This T cell receptor (beta chain) comes out of a study of blood T cell repertoires in COVID-19. On the study more broadly: Acute and convalescent COVID-19 specimens originated in the United States, Italy and Spain. T cells, B-cell-depleted T cells, or PBMCs provided the cDNA or gDNA that served as material.

V lost 8 bases and J lost 8, with 22 bases in between. Per germline, CDR1 SGDLS and CDR2 YYNGEE. This CDR3 contains 14 residues. Per the study methods: Amplification of reference gene primers provided the estimated nucleated cell counts. Assay used: immunoSEQ multiplex PCR; TCRdb lists only in-frame clones, some missing. That table is the source of V, J and clone size, and D and trimming were worked out from the DNA. The data contain around 70,000 clones, roughly four fifths of them singletons. This sequence was found in a man in his 70s with acute or convalescent COVID-19. V and J are TRBV9 and TRBJ1-2, with D unresolved. Source material: peripheral blood. The CDR3, as DNA: TGTGCCAGTGACGGAGGTAGCCCCACTAACGGCTACACCTTC. Translating it yields CASDGGSPTNGYTF. Variable domain in full (rest from reference TRBV9 and TRBJ1-2): DSGVTQTPKHLITATGQRVTLRCSPRSGDLSVYWYQQSLDQGLQFLIQYYNGEERAKGNILERFSAQQFPDLHSELNLSSLELGDSALYFCASDGGSPTNGYTFGSGTRLTVV.